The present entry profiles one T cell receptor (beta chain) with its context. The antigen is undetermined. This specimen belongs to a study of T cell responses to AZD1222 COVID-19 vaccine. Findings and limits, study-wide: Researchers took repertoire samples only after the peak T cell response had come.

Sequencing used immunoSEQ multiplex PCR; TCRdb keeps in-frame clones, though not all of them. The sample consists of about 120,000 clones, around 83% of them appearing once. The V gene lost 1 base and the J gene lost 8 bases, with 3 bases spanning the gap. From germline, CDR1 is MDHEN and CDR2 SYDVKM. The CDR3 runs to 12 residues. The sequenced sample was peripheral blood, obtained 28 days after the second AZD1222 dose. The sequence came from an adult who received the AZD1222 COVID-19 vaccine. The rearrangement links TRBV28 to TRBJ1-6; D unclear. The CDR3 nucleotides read TGTGCCAGCAGTTTATATCATTCACCCCTCCACTTT. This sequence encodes CASSLYHSPLHF.